The 10 T cell receptor beta chains listed next were all sequenced from one sample in a study of shared clonotypes between healthy human individuals. Method: immunoSEQ multiplex PCR; TCRdb's copy keeps in-frame clones and lacks some. Altogether a few million clones are present, about 92% being singletons, with the ten largest covering around 0.15%. Sequenced: naive CD4+ T cells sorted from blood. Regarding subset: CD45RA+ positively selected. The receptor set was obtained from a man in his late teens or twenties in good health.

The rearrangement uses TRBV5-1 and TRBJ2-2, with TRBD2 matching 14 bases. Unmatched junction bases numbered 4, after V lost 3 bases and J lost 6 bases. The CDR3 length is 16 residues. The V gene's germline CDR1 is SGHRS and CDR2 YFSETQ. CDR3 amino acids: CASSWGTSGSPGELFF. CDR3 coding DNA: TGCGCCAGCAGCTGGGGGACTAGCGGGAGCCCCGGGGAGCTGTTTTTT.

The chain combines TRBV29-1 with TRBJ2-3; 13 bases align to TRBD2. In germline, CDR1 is SQVTM, CDR2 ANQGSEA. This CDR3 is built from 15 residues. V shed 3 bases, J shed 0 bases, and the junction held 0 bases outside the gene matches. The CDR3 reads CSVETSGGSTDTQYF. The CDR3 nucleotides read TGCAGCGTTGAGACTAGCGGGGGGAGCACAGATACGCAGTATTTT.

This chain connects TRBV19 to TRBJ2-7; D perhaps matches TRBD1 (6 bases). From germline, CDR1 is LNHDA and CDR2 SQIVND (reference sequence). The CDR3 is made up of 13 amino acids. Trimming removed 6 bases from V and 5 bases from J, with 14 bases in between. The CDR3 region is CASSFIPGDEQYF. The CDR3 DNA is TGTGCCAGTAGCTTTATCCCAGGGGACGAGCAGTACTTC.

The V call is TRBV18, the J call TRBJ2-7; possible D gene TRBD1, 5 bases. Germline-derived CDR1 and CDR2 are KGHSH and LQKENI. The CDR3 totals 15 residues. V was shortened by 3 bases and J by 3 bases, with 15 bases between the two germline ends. CDR3 in amino acids: CASSPGTGSFYEQYF. DNA for the CDR3: TGTGCCAGCTCACCCGGAACAGGTTCTTTCTACGAGCAGTACTTC. Based on the CDR3 plus reference TRBV18 and TRBJ2-7, the full variable domain is NAGVMQNPRHLVRRRGQEARLRCSPMKGHSHVYWYRQLPEEGLKFMVYLQKENIIDESGMPKERFSAEFPKEGPSILRIQQVVRGDSAAYFCASSPGTGSFYEQYFGPGTRLTVT.

V usage is TRBV4-1 and J usage is TRBJ2-2, with 11 bases that match TRBD2. CDR1 and CDR2 (germline): MGHRA, YSYEKL. The V and J ends lost 5 bases and 0 bases, in that order; junction bases with no gene match: 2. CDR3 size: 16 residues. The chain's CDR3 is CASSKGLAANTGELFF. The CDR3 nucleotides read TGCGCCAGCAGCAAGGGACTAGCGGCGAACACCGGGGAGCTGTTTTTT.

This chain connects TRBV30 to TRBJ2-3; maybe TRBD2 (6 bases). CDR1 and CDR2 (germline): GTSNPN, SVGIG (reference sequence). Trimming cost V 4 bases and J 4 bases, with 12 bases left between them. This CDR3 has 13 residues. The CDR3 region has the DNA TGTGCCTGGACCCGGGACTCACCAGATACGCAGTATTTT. It codes for CAWTRDSPDTQYF. Complete variable domain (other parts from reference TRBV30 and TRBJ2-3): SQTIHQWPATLVQPVGSPLSLECTVEGTSNPNLYWYRQAAGRGLQLLFYSVGIGQISSEVPQNLSASRPQDRQFILSSKKLLLSDSGFYLCAWTRDSPDTQYFGPGTRLTVL.

The chain recombines TRBV11-2 with TRBJ2-7, with 10 bases that match TRBD2. Germline CDR1 reads SGHAT; CDR2 reads FQNNGV. The CDR3 contains 15 residues. Trimming removed 2 bases from V and 7 bases from J; junction bases left unmatched: 8. The CDR3 DNA is TGTGCCAGCAGCTTATTAGCGGGGGGCCGAGGGGAGCAGTACTTC. This gives the protein CASSLLAGGRGEQYF.

The rearrangement uses TRBV2 and TRBJ2-6; TRBD1 matches at 9 bases. J was trimmed by 0 bases and V by 4 bases; bases with no gene match: 7. Germline CDR1 and CDR2: SNHLY and FYNNEI. This CDR3 region has 18 residues. The CDR3 DNA reads TGTGCCAGCAGTGGGGCGGGACAGGGCACCTCTGGGGCCAACGTCCTGACTTTC. This encodes CASSGAGQGTSGANVLTF.

The chain combines TRBV6-5 with TRBJ1-6; weak D call: TRBD1 (5 bases). Germline CDR1 MNHEY, CDR2 SVGAGI. The V end was cut by 7 bases, the J end by 7 bases, with 14 bases between. CDR3 length equals 14 residues. In DNA form, the CDR3 reads TGTGCCAGCACCCTGGGCAGGGTGAATTCACCCCTCCACTTT. Residues: CASTLGRVNSPLHF.

The chain carries TRBV9 and TRBJ2-1; 16 nucleotides agree with TRBD2. Germline CDR1 is SGDLS and CDR2 is YYNGEE. The CDR3 has 16 residues. V gave up 4 bases and J gave up 10 bases; unmatched junction bases: 8. CDR3: CASSSRGLAGGKEQFF. The DNA of the CDR3 is TGTGCCAGCAGCTCCCGGGGACTAGCGGGAGGGAAGGAGCAGTTCTTC.